A single sample gave rise to the 13 T cell receptor beta chains below, sequenced in a study of blood T cells in healthy people across ages. Sample-barcoded 5' priming and a J-beta primer mix drove a second PCR of 7 to 11 cycles. TCRdb ran MiXCR on the 5' RACE reads and lists one entry per CDR3 protein. Of 1.5 million to 2 million distinct CDR3 sequences in the sample, roughly a third were seen once. Material: blood. These receptors all stem from a woman aged 30 to 39 in good health.

This chain joins TRBV10-3 and TRBJ2-5, with 8 bases aligning to TRBD2. J lost 5 bases, V lost 4 bases, and 9 bases had no gene match. CDR1 is ENHRY, CDR2 SYGVKD, per germline. The CDR3 contains 15 residues. The CDR3 is CAISVSGSGQETQYF. CDR3 DNA: TGTGCCATCAGTGTCAGCGGGAGCGGTCAGGAGACCCAGTACTTC.

This clonotype appeared a few times. The CDR3 region has the DNA TGTGCCAGCAGCACGCGGGGGGTCTCCTACAATGAGCAGTTCTTC. Amino acid sequence: CASSTRGVSYNEQFF. The chain joins TRBV9 to TRBJ2-1, with 8 bases identical to TRBD2. Germline trimming cut 4 bases from V and 0 bases from J; bases unmatched to any gene: 3. Germline V lookup: CDR1 SGDLS, CDR2 YYNGEE. The CDR3 length is 15 residues.

The chain joins TRBV30 to TRBJ2-1; no clear D gene. The germline V gene has CDR1 GTSNPN and CDR2 SVGIG (reference sequence). The V end was cut by 6 bases, the J end by 2 bases, with 8 bases between. CDR3 size: 12 residues. CDR3 region: CACLLAYNEQFF. The CDR3 DNA reads as TGTGCCTGCCTCTTGGCCTACAATGAGCAGTTCTTC.

In its sample, this clonotype was seen a few times. The chain couples TRBV27 to TRBJ2-1; 7 bases map to TRBD1. V lost 5 bases, J lost 3 bases, and 16 bases stayed unmatched. This CDR3 region has 18 residues. Germline CDR1 reads MNHEY; CDR2 reads SMNVEV (reference sequence). CDR3 bases: TGTGCCAGCAGTCAACAGGGGTATCCCTCCGGGAACTACAATGAGCAGTTCTTC. Protein: CASSQQGYPSGNYNEQFF.

This clonotype was seen more than once but under ten times. The chain joins TRBV20-1 to TRBJ2-5, with D perhaps TRBD2 (5 bases). CDR1 is DFQATT, CDR2 SNEGSKA, per germline (reference sequence). The CDR3 is 15 residues long. The germline V and J ends were trimmed by 5 bases and 2 bases, with 18 bases remaining between them. CDR3 region: CSAVSARSSQETQYF. In DNA, the CDR3 is TGCAGTGCTGTTAGCGCTAGGAGCTCTCAAGAGACCCAGTACTTC.

Only a few counts were recorded for this clonotype. A junction boundary mismatches the germline segment, possibly from a read error. This chain links TRBV20-1 with TRBJ1-5, with TRBD1 identical over 9 bases. The CDR3 runs to 13 residues. The germline V gene has CDR1 DFQATT and CDR2 SNEGSKA (reference sequence). The CDR3 protein is CSPRQGDNQPQHF. The DNA for the CDR3 is TGCAGTCCTAGACAGGGGGACAATCAGCCCCAGCATTTT.

This clonotype was picked up a small number of times. The CDR3: CASFRSGLAYNEQFF. In DNA form, the CDR3 reads TGTGCCAGCTTTAGGTCGGGACTGGCGTACAATGAGCAGTTCTTC. The V and J genes are TRBV6-1 and TRBJ2-1, with D tentatively TRBD2 (6 bases). The CDR3 consists of 15 residues. Germline V gene data show CDR1 as MNHNS and CDR2 as SASEGT. Trimming cost V 8 bases and J 4 bases, with 18 bases left between them.

This clonotype was found a few times. The chain has TRBV5-1 and TRBJ2-4; D possibly corresponds to TRBD2 (6 bases). The DNA end favors TRBJ2-7, so the J call may be wrong. The germline gives CDR1 SGHRS, CDR2 YFSETQ. This CDR3 region has 14 residues. The chain's CDR3 is CASSLSEGTYEQYF. The CDR3, as DNA: TGCGCCAGCAGCTTGTCGGAGGGAACCTACGAGCAGTACTTC.

The V gene is TRBV11-2, the J gene TRBJ2-1; maybe TRBD2 (6 bases). In germline, CDR1 is SGHAT, CDR2 FQNNGV. The CDR3 covers 12 residues. V was trimmed by 5 bases and J by 14 bases, leaving 16 bases between them. DNA of the CDR3: TGTGCCAGCAGCACCCTAAGGACTAATAAGTTCTTC. Protein sequence: CASSTLRTNKFF. The variable domain in full, with the rest retrieved from reference TRBV11-2 and TRBJ2-1, is EAGVAQSPRYKIIEKRQSVAFWCNPISGHATLYWYQQILGQGPKLLIQFQNNGVVDDSQLPKDRFSAERLKGVDSTLKIQPAKLEDSAVYLCASSTLRTNKFFGPGTRLTVL.

This clonotype showed up just a few times. The rearrangement links TRBV7-9 to TRBJ2-7; D ambiguous. The CDR3 runs to 13 residues. Germline V gene data show CDR1 as SEHNR and CDR2 as FQNEAQ (reference sequence). Trimming removed 3 bases at V and 1 base at J, with 7 bases between. The CDR3 coding sequence is TGTGCCAGCAGCTTTTGGGGTTCCTACGAGCAGTACTTC. It is translated as CASSFWGSYEQYF.

The CDR3 DNA sequence: TGTGCCAGCACCAGGGGGCCGGGACTTAATGAAAAACTGTTTTTT. Its protein is CASTRGPGLNEKLFF. This chain joins TRBV2 and TRBJ1-4, with 8 bases aligning to TRBD1. Germline CDR1 SNHLY, CDR2 FYNNEI. J was trimmed by 4 bases and V by 7 bases; bases with no gene match: 8. The CDR3 has 15 amino acids.

CDR3 bases: TGTGCCAGCAGTCGACCCTTAGGACAGGCCTCCTACGAGCAGTACTTC. It specifies CASSRPLGQASYEQYF. The chain is built from TRBV6-1 and TRBJ2-7; 7 bases line up with TRBD1. With V trimmed by 5 bases and J by 0 bases, 10 bases remained unmatched. This CDR3 comprises 16 residues. Per the germline V gene, CDR1 is MNHNS and CDR2 is SASEGT.

The rearrangement joins TRBV20-1 to TRBJ2-1; possible D gene TRBD2, 6 bases. Trimming took 1 base from V and 9 from J, leaving 22 bases between them. Germline CDR1 DFQATT, CDR2 SNEGSKA (reference sequence). CDR3 length: 16 residues. The CDR3 here is CSARGQGLPESGEQFF. The CDR3 DNA reads TGCAGTGCTAGAGGTCAGGGACTTCCCGAAAGTGGTGAGCAGTTCTTC.